This entry features one T cell receptor beta chain sequence. PCR primers comprised 60 Vbeta and 13 Jbeta primers. Profiled with immunoSEQ multiplex PCR; TCRdb holds only in-frame clones, not every one. The sample contains approximately 100,000 clones, 74% of which appear only once. This CDR3 contains 16 residues. In germline, CDR1 is LNHNV, CDR2 YYDKDF (reference sequence). After removal of 3 bases from V and 7 bases from J, the junction contained 10 bases not matched to a gene. The data were taken from a study of cytomegalovirus exposure and HLA in healthy donors. Sequenced: PBMCs. The rearrangement uses TRBV15 and TRBJ2-1; 9 positions match TRBD1. The TCR comes from a human donor in good health. The CDR3 DNA is TGTGCCACCAGCAGGGCCGGGACAGGGTTATTGAATGAGCAGTTCTTC. It specifies CATSRAGTGLLNEQFF.